This entry lists 24 T cell receptor beta chains sequenced from one sample in a study of blood T cell repertoires in COVID-19. Assay: immunoSEQ multiplex PCR; the TCRdb copy retains only in-frame clones and omits some. The data show 150,000 or so clones, with around 83% seen just once and about 5.8% held by the top ten. What was sequenced was PBMCs or T cells enriched from blood (not recorded which). These receptors originate from a woman between 50 and 59 years old who had been exposed to COVID-19.

This chain uses TRBV18 with TRBJ2-3; D perhaps matches TRBD2 (6 bases). The CDR3 has 17 residues. The germline CDR1 and CDR2 sequences are KGHSH and LQKENI. The ends were cut back, 1 base at V and 2 bases at J, with 16 bases in the middle. As DNA, the CDR3 is TGTGCCAGCTCACCACTGGGACTCAGCGACATCACAGATACGCAGTATTTT. Translation: CASSPLGLSDITDTQYF.

The genes are TRBV6-5 and TRBJ1-1; D not resolved. The CDR3 totals 13 residues. V gave up 6 bases and J gave up 2 bases, with 10 bases separating them. Germline assignment: CDR1 MNHEY and CDR2 SVGAGI. CDR3 in DNA: TGTGCCAGCAGCACCGGAGTAAACACTGAAGCTTTCTTT. Its protein is CASSTGVNTEAFF.

The rearrangement uses TRBV4-3 and TRBJ2-1; D is possibly TRBD2 (5 bases). Trimming stripped 5 bases from V and 1 base from J, with 12 bases between. In germline, CDR1 is LGHNA, CDR2 YSLEER. The CDR3 is 15 residues long. The CDR3 reads CASSKGGPSYNEQFF. The CDR3 nucleotides read TGCGCCAGCAGCAAAGGAGGTCCGTCCTACAATGAGCAGTTCTTC.

This clone was counted a single time. The chain is built from TRBV20-1 and TRBJ1-1, with 8 bases fitting TRBD1. The CDR3 is 11 amino acids. The germline gives CDR1 DFQATT, CDR2 SNEGSKA (reference sequence). V was clipped by 5 bases and J by 11 bases; unmatched bases: 7. The CDR3 is CSAGQGWLAFF. The CDR3, as DNA: TGCAGTGCTGGACAGGGATGGTTGGCTTTCTTT.

The chain employs TRBV11-2 and TRBJ1-3; maybe TRBD1 (5 bases). CDR1 is SGHAT, CDR2 FQNNGV, per germline. Trimming took 4 bases from V and 7 from J, leaving 11 bases between them. The CDR3 runs to 13 residues. As DNA, the CDR3 is TGTGCCAGCAGCTGGCCCAGGGTCAACACCATATATTTT. Its protein product is CASSWPRVNTIYF.

The genes are TRBV19 and TRBJ1-2; 8 nucleotides agree with TRBD1. The CDR3 is 13 amino acids. The junction had 6 bases not matched to a gene; V was cut back by 6 bases and J by 6 bases. Germline lookup yields CDR1 LNHDA and CDR2 SQIVND (reference sequence). The CDR3 sequence: CASSRQGRDGYTF. The CDR3 region has the DNA TGTGCCAGTAGCCGACAGGGGCGGGATGGCTACACCTTC.

The gene calls are TRBV7-9 and TRBJ1-2; D gene uncertain. V was trimmed by 5 bases and J by 5 bases, leaving 21 bases between them. There are 16 residues in the CDR3. Germline V gives CDR1 SEHNR, CDR2 FQNEAQ (reference sequence). CDR3 residues: CASSRAKEVREYGYTF. CDR3 sequence (DNA): TGTGCCAGCAGCCGCGCAAAGGAGGTTCGGGAATATGGCTACACCTTC.

J is TRBJ1-1 and V is TRBV6-5; D is ambiguous. V lost 7 bases and J lost 1, with 16 bases in between. Germline CDR1 reads MNHEY; CDR2 reads SVGAGI. The CDR3 covers 15 residues. CDR3: CASIIKTPSNTEAFF. CDR3 DNA: TGTGCCAGCATCATAAAGACTCCTTCGAACACTGAAGCTTTCTTT.

The chain links TRBV27 to TRBJ1-5; 10 nucleotides agree with TRBD1. The V segment lost 5 bases and the J segment 5 bases; nucleotides outside the gene matches: 9. The germline gives CDR1 MNHEY, CDR2 SMNVEV (reference sequence). The CDR3 covers 16 residues. The CDR3 sequence: CASSLWRDRGDQPQHF. The CDR3 DNA is TGTGCCAGCAGTCTGTGGCGGGACAGGGGCGATCAGCCCCAGCATTTT.

The chain couples TRBV5-4 to TRBJ2-3; D call uncertain. The CDR3 contains 12 residues. Trimming cost V 2 bases and J 7 bases, with 8 bases left between them. The germline V gene encodes CDR1 SGHNT and CDR2 YYREEE (reference sequence). The CDR3 sequence: CASSLRGYTQYF. As DNA, the CDR3 is TGTGCCAGCAGCTTACGAGGATATACGCAGTATTTT.

This clone appeared a single time. This chain links TRBV19 with TRBJ1-5, with D perhaps matching TRBD1 (6 bases). This CDR3 region has 17 residues. Between the trimmed V and J ends, which lost 1 base and 4 bases, there was a span of 17 bases. Germline loops: CDR1 LNHDA, CDR2 SQIVND (reference sequence). DNA of the CDR3: TGTGCCAGTAGTATAGTATGGCAGGGGAAGATTAATCAGCCCCAGCATTTT. Its protein is CASSIVWQGKINQPQHF.

V gene TRBV6-2 or TRBV6-3 combines with J gene TRBJ1-1; unclear D gene. The CDR3 has 14 residues. CDR1 is MNHEY and CDR2 is SVGEGT in the germline V gene. The ends were cut back, 2 bases at V and 7 bases at J, with 14 bases in the middle. The CDR3 nucleotides read TGTGCCAGCAGTTACGGGCATGGCGTAGGTGAAGCTTTCTTT. This gives the protein CASSYGHGVGEAFF.

The V and J genes are TRBV4-3 and TRBJ2-7, with TRBD2 as a possible D gene (6 bases). The CDR3 extends over 15 amino acids. Germline assignment: CDR1 LGHNA and CDR2 YSLEER. V was trimmed by 3 bases and J by 3 bases, leaving 15 bases between them. Here the CDR3 reads CASSHGSGVGYEQYF. CDR3 nucleotides: TGCGCCAGCAGCCACGGGTCGGGAGTTGGCTACGAGCAGTACTTC.

The chain couples TRBV3-1 (or the pseudogene TRBV3-2) to TRBJ2-6; D ambiguous. CDR1 is LGHDT and CDR2 is YNNKEL in the germline V gene (reference sequence). The CDR3 is 15 amino acids. V lost 7 bases and J lost 0, with 10 bases in between. In DNA form, the CDR3 reads TGTGCCAGCAAACCTAATTTCTCTGGGGCCAACGTCCTGACTTTC. Its translation: CASKPNFSGANVLTF.

This clone was counted a single time. The J gene is TRBJ2-7, the V gene TRBV18, with TRBD1 matching over 8 bases. V trimming: 3 bases; J trimming: 1 base; junction bases outside the gene matches: 8. Germline assignment: CDR1 KGHSH and CDR2 LQKENI. This CDR3 is built from 16 residues. CDR3 protein: CASSPGRDRRSYEQYF. The CDR3 nucleotides are TGTGCCAGCTCACCCGGTCGGGACAGGAGGTCCTACGAGCAGTACTTC.

This clone was counted a few times. The chain joins TRBV5-6 to TRBJ1-1; D remains unclear. Germline V gives CDR1 SGHDT, CDR2 YYEEEE. V lost 3 bases to trimming and J lost 4 bases, with 10 bases between them. The CDR3 extends over 13 amino acids. The CDR3 coding sequence is TGTGCCAGCAGCTCAAGGGAGGGCACTGAAGCTTTCTTT. Translating it yields CASSSREGTEAFF.

The CDR3 bases are TGTGCCAGCAGACCGACTAGCGGTTACAATGAGCAGTTCTTC. Its translation is CASRPTSGYNEQFF. The chain carries TRBV2 and TRBJ2-1; 9 bases line up with TRBD2. Germline trimming cut 6 bases from V and 4 bases from J; bases unmatched to any gene: 4. The length of the CDR3 is 14 residues. Germline CDR1 and CDR2: SNHLY and FYNNEI. The whole variable domain, remainder taken from reference TRBV2 and TRBJ2-1, is EPEVTQTPSHQVTQMGQEVILRCVPISNHLYFYWYRQILGQKVEFLVSFYNNEISEKSEIFDDQFSVERPDGSNFTLKIRSTKLEDSAMYFCASRPTSGYNEQFFGPGTRLTVL.

There are a few counts of this clone. This chain uses TRBV3-1 (or the pseudogene TRBV3-2) with TRBJ1-6, with a possible D match to TRBD1 (5 bases). This CDR3 has 13 amino acids. Trimming removed 4 bases at V and 8 bases at J, with 9 bases between. In germline, CDR1 is LGHDT, CDR2 YNNKEL (reference sequence). The CDR3 region is CASSPPGHSPLHF. The CDR3 region has the DNA TGTGCCAGCAGCCCGCCAGGGCATTCACCCCTCCACTTT.

J is TRBJ2-4 and V is TRBV29-1; D may match TRBD1 or TRBD2 (6 bases each). This CDR3 is 16 amino acids long. Germline CDR1 is SQVTM and CDR2 is ANQGSEA. Trimming removed 7 bases at V and 6 bases at J, with 25 bases between. The CDR3 bases are TGCAGCGCTGGCGAGGGGGGACTGCGGGATGGAAACATTCAGTACTTC. Translating gives CSAGEGGLRDGNIQYF.

The count of this clone is one. The rearrangement joins TRBV3-1 (or the pseudogene TRBV3-2) to TRBJ1-2, with TRBD1 identical over 7 bases. Germline V lookup: CDR1 LGHDT, CDR2 YNNKEL (reference sequence). The CDR3 extends over 13 amino acids. V was clipped by 4 bases and J by 8 bases; unmatched bases: 7. In DNA form, the CDR3 reads TGTGCCAGCAGCCCCGACAGGGACCTCGGCTACACCTTC. Protein product: CASSPDRDLGYTF.

This clone has only one observation. The chain recombines TRBV9 with TRBJ2-5, with D tentatively TRBD1 (5 bases). The V gene's germline CDR1 is SGDLS and CDR2 YYNGEE. Trimming stripped 0 bases from V and 2 bases from J, with 14 bases between. The CDR3 sequence is 16 residues long. The CDR3 DNA reads as TGTGCCAGCAGCGTAGACTTGGCGACAGTACAAGAGACCCAGTACTTC. Translation gives CASSVDLATVQETQYF.

The chain couples TRBV6-2 or TRBV6-3 to TRBJ2-1; 7 bases agree with TRBD1. Germline V gives CDR1 MNHEY, CDR2 SVGEGT. V shed 2 bases, J shed 2 bases, and the junction held 3 bases outside the gene matches. The CDR3 is made up of 15 amino acids. DNA for the CDR3: TGTGCCAGCAGTTACAGGGACAGAACCTACAATGAGCAGTTCTTC. This sequence encodes CASSYRDRTYNEQFF.

This clone was seen a handful of times. The chain links TRBV12-3 or TRBV12-4 to TRBJ2-1, with a weak D call TRBD2 (6 bases). The CDR3 length is 13 residues. V was shortened by 3 bases and J by 10 bases, with 13 bases between the two germline ends. The DNA of the CDR3 is TGTGCCAGCAGTTTTGGGAGGAGGGGCGAGCAGTTCTTC. It encodes CASSFGRRGEQFF.

This clone showed up just a few times. This chain links TRBV6-1 with TRBJ1-1; 9 positions match TRBD1. This CDR3 has 15 residues. The trim removed 1 base at V and 5 bases at J, leaving 5 bases unmatched. CDR1 MNHNS and CDR2 SASEGT come from the germline V gene. CDR3 in amino acids: CASSEEGQGGTEAFF. The CDR3 DNA is TGTGCCAGCAGTGAAGAGGGACAGGGAGGGACTGAAGCTTTCTTT.